This TCR beta chain derives from a study of cytomegalovirus exposure and HLA in healthy donors. Study-level findings and limits: When analyzed later, a missense DCLRE1C variant was found to be linked to TCR beta V- and J-gene trimming. Segments of the TCR beta V type were, in most cases, productive about 90% or about 30% of the time in an earlier analysis. Indistinguishability led to the exclusion of some V segments, TRBV6-2 and TRBV6-3 included. A later examination showed that TCR association rates differed by HLA locus, with DRB1 most and HLA-C fewest.

The CDR3 covers 17 residues. Germline values: CDR1 WSHSY, CDR2 SAAADI. Trimming pared 3 bases from V and 4 bases from J, leaving 20 bases between. PCR employed 60 Vbeta and 13 Jbeta primers. Produced via immunoSEQ multiplex PCR; TCRdb's table is partial and in-frame only. The sample has more than 85,000 clones, around 77% seen once. This clone was recorded a few times. What it binds is unknown. Material for sequencing was PBMCs. This TCR was sampled from a female donor in good health and CMV-seronegative. The rearrangement joins TRBV10-2 to TRBJ2-3, with D possibly TRBD2 on 6 matching bases. The CDR3 nucleotides are TGCGCCAGCAGTGATAGGCCGGGAGTAAATTTTGCAGATACGCAGTATTTT. This translates into CASSDRPGVNFADTQYF.